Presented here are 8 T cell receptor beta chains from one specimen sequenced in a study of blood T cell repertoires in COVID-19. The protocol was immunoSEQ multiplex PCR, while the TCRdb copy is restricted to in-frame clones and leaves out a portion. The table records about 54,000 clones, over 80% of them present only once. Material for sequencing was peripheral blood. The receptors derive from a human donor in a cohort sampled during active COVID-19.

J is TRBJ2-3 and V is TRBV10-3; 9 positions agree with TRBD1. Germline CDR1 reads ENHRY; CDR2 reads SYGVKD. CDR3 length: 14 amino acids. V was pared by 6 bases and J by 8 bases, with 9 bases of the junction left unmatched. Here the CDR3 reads CAIRITGGEGTQYF. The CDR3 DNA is TGTGCCATCAGGATCACAGGGGGCGAGGGTACGCAGTATTTT.

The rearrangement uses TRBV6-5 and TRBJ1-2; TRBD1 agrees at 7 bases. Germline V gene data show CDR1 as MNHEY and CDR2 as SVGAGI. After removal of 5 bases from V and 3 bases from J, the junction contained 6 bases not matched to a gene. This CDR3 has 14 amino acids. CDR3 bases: TGTGCCAGCAGTCCGAACAGGGGCGACTATGGCTACACCTTC. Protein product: CASSPNRGDYGYTF.

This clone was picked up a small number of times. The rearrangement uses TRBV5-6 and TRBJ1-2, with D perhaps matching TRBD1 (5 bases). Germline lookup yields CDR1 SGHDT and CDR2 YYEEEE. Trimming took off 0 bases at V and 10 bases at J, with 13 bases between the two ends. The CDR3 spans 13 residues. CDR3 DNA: TGTGCCAGCAGCTTGGGGTCAGGGTTGGACTACACCTTC. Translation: CASSLGSGLDYTF.

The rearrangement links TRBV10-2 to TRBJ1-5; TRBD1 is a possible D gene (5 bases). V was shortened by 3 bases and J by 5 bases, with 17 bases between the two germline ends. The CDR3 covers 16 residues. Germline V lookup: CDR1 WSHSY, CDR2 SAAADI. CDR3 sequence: CASSEDMRPRDQPQHF. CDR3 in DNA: TGCGCCAGCAGTGAAGATATGAGGCCCAGGGATCAGCCCCAGCATTTT.

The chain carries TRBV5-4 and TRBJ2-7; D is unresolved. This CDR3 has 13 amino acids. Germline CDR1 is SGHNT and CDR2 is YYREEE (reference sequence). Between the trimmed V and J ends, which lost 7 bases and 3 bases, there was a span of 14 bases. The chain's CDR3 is CASGSPAGYEQYF. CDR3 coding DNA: TGTGCCAGCGGCTCACCCGCCGGCTACGAGCAGTACTTC. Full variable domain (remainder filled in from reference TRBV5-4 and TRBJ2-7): ETGVTQSPTHLIKTRGQQVTLRCSSQSGHNTVSWYQQALGQGPQFIFQYYREEENGRGNFPPRFSGLQFPNYSSELNVNALELDDSALYLCASGSPAGYEQYFGPGTRLTVT.

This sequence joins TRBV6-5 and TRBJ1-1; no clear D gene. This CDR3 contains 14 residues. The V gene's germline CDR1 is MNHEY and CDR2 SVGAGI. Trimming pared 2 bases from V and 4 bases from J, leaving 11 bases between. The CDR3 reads CASSYLGRTTEAFF. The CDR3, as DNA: TGTGCCAGCAGTTACCTCGGGAGGACCACTGAAGCTTTCTTT.

CDR3 sequence reads: CASSGRGQTDTQYF. The CDR3 nucleotides read TGTGCCAGCAGCGGGCGGGGACAGACAGATACGCAGTATTTT. The chain carries TRBV9 and TRBJ2-3, with a tentative D call TRBD1 (7 bases). CDR1 is SGDLS, CDR2 YYNGEE, per germline. Trimming shortened V by 3 bases and J by 3 bases, and 11 bases separated the two germline ends. The CDR3 totals 14 residues.

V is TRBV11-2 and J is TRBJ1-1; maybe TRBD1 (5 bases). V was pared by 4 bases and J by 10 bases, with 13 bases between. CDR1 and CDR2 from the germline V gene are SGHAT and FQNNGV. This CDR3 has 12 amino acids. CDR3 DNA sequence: TGTGCCAGCAGCTCTGGGGGGACGGGAGCTTTCTTT. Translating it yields CASSSGGTGAFF.